Following are 26 T cell receptor beta chains from one sample sequenced in a study of blood T cell repertoires in COVID-19. Sequencing was performed with immunoSEQ multiplex PCR; in TCRdb, only in-frame clones are kept and a portion is missing. The profile shows 150,000 or so clones, approximately 80% of them singletons. Sequenced material: peripheral blood. These receptors were collected from a woman in her forties or fifties in a cohort sampled during active or convalescent COVID-19.

CDR3 DNA sequence: TGTGCCAGCAGCTCCTGGACGGTGGGGAGGGAAAAACTGTTTTTT. Its protein is CASSSWTVGREKLFF. The V and J genes are TRBV7-9 and TRBJ1-4; no clear D. CDR3 length: 15 amino acids. Germline values: CDR1 SEHNR, CDR2 FQNEAQ (reference sequence). V gave up 4 bases and J gave up 8 bases, with 17 bases separating them. The full variable domain, in which reference TRBV7-9 and TRBJ1-4 provide the parts outside the CDR3, is DTGVSQNPRHKITKRGQNVTFRCDPISEHNRLYWYRQTLGQGPEFLTYFQNEAQLEKSRLLSDRFSAERPKGSFSTLEIQRTEQGDSAMYLCASSSWTVGREKLFFGSGTQLSVL.

V usage is TRBV11-3 and J usage is TRBJ2-5; 7 bases fit TRBD1. This CDR3 is built from 15 residues. CDR1 is SGHNT, CDR2 YENEEA, per germline. The V segment lost 5 bases and the J segment 5 bases; nucleotides outside the gene matches: 11. CDR3 in DNA: TGTGCCAGCAGCGGAAACAGGGGAAGGGGGGAGACCCAGTACTTC. This translates into CASSGNRGRGETQYF. Together with reference TRBV11-3 and TRBJ2-5, the CDR3 gives the full variable domain: EAGVVQSPRYKIIEKKQPVAFWCNPISGHNTLYWYLQNLGQGPELLIRYENEEAVDDSQLPKDRFSAERLKGVDSTLKIQPAELGDSAVYLCASSGNRGRGETQYFGPGTRLLVL.

This clone has only a few counts. V gene TRBV11-1 combines with J gene TRBJ2-3; 9 bases are shared with TRBD1. Germline CDR1 is SGHAT and CDR2 is FQDESV (reference sequence). The CDR3 sequence is 15 residues long. V dropped 3 bases and J dropped 2; count of bases not matched to a gene: 3. CDR3 coding DNA: TGTGCCAGCAGCTTGGGGACAGGGCACACAGATACGCAGTATTTT. It specifies CASSLGTGHTDTQYF. Full variable domain (remainder filled in from reference TRBV11-1 and TRBJ2-3): EAEVAQSPRYKITEKSQAVAFWCDPISGHATLYWYRQILGQGPELLVQFQDESVVDDSQLPKDRFSAERLKGVDSTLKIQPAELGDSAMYLCASSLGTGHTDTQYFGPGTRLTVL.

This clone was counted only a few times. The rearrangement joins TRBV29-1 to TRBJ1-2; D is uncertain. The CDR3 consists of 12 residues. Germline assignment: CDR1 SQVTM and CDR2 ANQGSEA. V gave up 4 bases and J gave up 3 bases, with 9 bases separating them. The CDR3 DNA is TGCAGCGTTGGTGCCGAGGACTATGGCTACACCTTC. It translates to CSVGAEDYGYTF.

CDR3 bases: TGCGCCAGCGCTCTACAGGGCGATCAGCCCCAGCATTTT. It specifies CASALQGDQPQHF. The rearrangement joins TRBV10-2 to TRBJ1-5; D might be TRBD1 (6 bases). The CDR3 sequence is 13 residues long. Germline CDR1 reads WSHSY; CDR2 reads SAAADI. The germline V and J ends were trimmed by 8 bases and 5 bases, with 13 bases remaining between them.

This sequence joins TRBV27 and TRBJ1-5, with 7 bases aligning to TRBD1. The CDR3 is 14 amino acids. From germline, CDR1 is MNHEY and CDR2 SMNVEV (reference sequence). The junction had 4 bases not matched to a gene; V was cut back by 6 bases and J by 2 bases. The CDR3 DNA reads as TGTGCCAGCAGGCCAACAGGGGGCAATCAGCCCCAGCATTTT. Its translation is CASRPTGGNQPQHF.

The V gene is TRBV4-2, the J gene TRBJ2-5; 8 nucleotides align to TRBD2. Germline trimming cut 2 bases from V and 5 bases from J; bases unmatched to any gene: 7. The CDR3 totals 15 residues. Germline V gene sequence: CDR1 LGHNA, CDR2 YNFKEQ. CDR3 sequence (DNA): TGTGCCAGCAGCCAAAGCCGGGGGGGCCCTGAGACCCAGTACTTC. Its protein product is CASSQSRGGPETQYF.

This clone was seen just once. The chain carries TRBV2 and TRBJ1-5, with D uncertain. This CDR3 is 13 amino acids long. V shed 6 bases and J shed 4 bases, with 10 bases lying between them. CDR1 and CDR2 from the germline V gene are SNHLY and FYNNEI. CDR3 in DNA: TGTGCCAGCAGCCTTGACTGGAATCAGCCCCAGCATTTT. The encoded protein is CASSLDWNQPQHF.

In its sample, this clone was seen once. The chain is built from TRBV27 and TRBJ2-3, with a possible D match to TRBD1 (5 bases). CDR1 MNHEY and CDR2 SMNVEV come from the germline V gene (reference sequence). This CDR3 spans 17 amino acids. The ends were cut back, 5 bases at V and 1 base at J, with 19 bases in the middle. The CDR3 DNA follows: TGTGCCAGCAGTCCTACTGACGGACATGGGCGCACAGATACGCAGTATTTT. It translates to CASSPTDGHGRTDTQYF.

This chain links TRBV18 with TRBJ2-2; 9 bases are shared with TRBD1. The V segment lost 1 base and the J segment 0 bases; nucleotides outside the gene matches: 9. From germline, CDR1 is KGHSH and CDR2 LQKENI. This CDR3 region has 19 residues. CDR3 region: CASSPLQRGQGANTGELFF. The CDR3, as DNA: TGTGCCAGCTCACCACTACAAAGGGGACAGGGCGCGAACACCGGGGAGCTGTTTTTT.

This chain uses TRBV5-1 with TRBJ1-3, with 10 bases lining up with TRBD1. Germline CDR1 SGHRS, CDR2 YFSETQ. The junction had 2 bases not matched to a gene; V was cut back by 0 bases and J by 2 bases. The CDR3 has 16 amino acids. The CDR3: CASSLAGTGAGNTIYF. The CDR3 coding sequence is TGCGCCAGCAGCTTGGCCGGGACAGGGGCTGGAAACACCATATATTTT.

This chain links TRBV10-2 with TRBJ2-3; possibly TRBD2 for D (5 bases). The germline V and J ends were trimmed by 7 bases and 5 bases, with 13 bases remaining between them. Germline V gene sequence: CDR1 WSHSY, CDR2 SAAADI. CDR3 length: 13 amino acids. The CDR3, as DNA: TGCGCCAGCATTCAACGGGGAAAAGATACGCAGTATTTT. Protein: CASIQRGKDTQYF.

CDR3 sequence: CASSLISSYSGNTIYF. CDR3 bases: TGTGCCAGCAGCTTAATAAGCTCCTACTCTGGAAACACCATATATTTT. The rearrangement links TRBV11-1 to TRBJ1-3; D is uncertain. The CDR3 has 16 residues. Trimming took off 2 bases at V and 0 bases at J, with 11 bases between the two ends. Germline loops: CDR1 SGHAT, CDR2 FQDESV (reference sequence).

The chain is built from TRBV5-1 and TRBJ2-1; TRBD1 matches at 10 bases. Unmatched junction bases numbered 7, after V lost 2 bases and J lost 5 bases. Germline V lookup: CDR1 SGHRS, CDR2 YFSETQ. This CDR3 has 16 amino acids. The CDR3 sequence: CASSLIRDRGHNEQFF. The CDR3 bases are TGCGCCAGCAGCTTAATCCGGGACAGGGGTCACAATGAGCAGTTCTTC.

The chain uses TRBV5-1 and TRBJ1-3, with TRBD1 matching over 9 bases. V gave up 4 bases and J gave up 3 bases; unmatched junction bases: 5. This CDR3 is built from 15 residues. Germline CDR1 SGHRS, CDR2 YFSETQ. The chain's CDR3 is CASSTGQGGGNTIYF. The CDR3 region has the DNA TGCGCCAGCAGCACGGGACAGGGTGGTGGAAACACCATATATTTT.

This chain connects TRBV30 to TRBJ2-7; 8 bases are a match to TRBD1. Germline V gene lookup returns CDR1 GTSNPN and CDR2 SVGIG (reference sequence). V lost 0 bases, J lost 6 bases, and 4 bases stayed unmatched. The CDR3 extends over 13 amino acids. The CDR3 region is CAWSVVQGAEQYF. The CDR3 nucleotides read TGTGCCTGGAGTGTGGTTCAGGGGGCCGAGCAGTACTTC.

CDR3 nucleotide sequence: TGTGCCAGCAGCGTATCGGGACTAGCTTTTGATGAGCAGTTCTTC. Translation: CASSVSGLAFDEQFF. The chain is built from TRBV9 and TRBJ2-1; 9 bases are a match to TRBD2. The germline gives CDR1 SGDLS, CDR2 YYNGEE. There are 15 residues in the CDR3. V gave up 1 base and J gave up 8 bases; unmatched junction bases: 7.

This sequence joins TRBV30 and TRBJ2-1; D gene uncertain. Germline V gives CDR1 GTSNPN, CDR2 SVGIG (reference sequence). The V end lost 3 bases, the J end lost 5 bases, and 5 bases lay between the germline ends. CDR3 length equals 11 residues. CDR3 sequence reads: CAWSANNEQFF. The CDR3 bases are TGTGCCTGGAGCGCGAACAATGAGCAGTTCTTC. The full variable domain, in which reference TRBV30 and TRBJ2-1 provide the parts outside the CDR3, is SQTIHQWPATLVQPVGSPLSLECTVEGTSNPNLYWYRQAAGRGLQLLFYSVGIGQISSEVPQNLSASRPQDRQFILSSKKLLLSDSGFYLCAWSANNEQFFGPGTRLTVL.

This chain connects TRBV7-9 to TRBJ1-1; perhaps TRBD1 as D (6 bases). CDR1 is SEHNR and CDR2 is FQNEAQ in the germline V gene (reference sequence). Deletions cut 5 bases from V and 4 bases from J, with 17 bases between. The CDR3 is made up of 15 amino acids. CDR3 sequence reads: CASSPIQGMGTEAFF. In DNA, the CDR3 is TGTGCCAGCAGCCCAATACAGGGAATGGGCACTGAAGCTTTCTTT.

This chain uses TRBV5-3 with TRBJ2-7; 10 bases are a match to TRBD1. TRBV5-3 is designated an ORF whose function remains uncertain. V was clipped by 0 bases and J by 0 bases; unmatched bases: 0. The CDR3 spans 15 residues. The DNA for the CDR3 is TGTGCCAGAAGCTTGGGGGACAGGGGCTCCTACGAGCAGTACTTC. Protein: CARSLGDRGSYEQYF.

The rearrangement joins TRBV7-8 to TRBJ2-7, with D perhaps matching TRBD1 (5 bases). This CDR3 contains 13 residues. V shed 5 bases and J shed 6 bases, with 14 bases lying between them. Germline CDR1 reads SGHVS; CDR2 reads FQNEAQ. The CDR3 DNA reads TGTGCCAGCAGCCAGTCTAGGGGTGCCGAGCAGTACTTC. Residues: CASSQSRGAEQYF.

This chain joins TRBV21-1 and TRBJ1-6; TRBD1, the D gene given by the table, was not confirmed from the DNA. TRBV21-1 is marked as a pseudogene. The CDR3 has 16 residues. The CDR3 here is CASSKRTIGPHSPLHF. The CDR3, as DNA: TGTGCCAGCAGCAAACGGACAATTGGACCCCATTCACCCCTCCACTTT.

The chain uses TRBV7-2 and TRBJ2-7; 8 nucleotides align to TRBD2. The germline V gene has CDR1 SGHTA and CDR2 FQGNSA. After removal of 3 bases from V and 2 bases from J, the junction contained 6 bases not matched to a gene. The CDR3 runs to 15 residues. CDR3: CASSFTSGGPYEQYF. DNA of the CDR3: TGTGCCAGCAGCTTTACTAGCGGAGGTCCCTACGAGCAGTACTTC.

This clone was counted only a few times. This chain uses TRBV6-5 with TRBJ2-5; D perhaps matches TRBD2 (6 bases). Between the trimmed V and J ends, which lost 6 bases and 5 bases, there was a span of 13 bases. CDR1 and CDR2 from the germline V gene are MNHEY and SVGAGI. The CDR3 sequence is 13 residues long. DNA for the CDR3: TGTGCCAGCAGCCCCCGACTAGGGGAGACCCAGTACTTC. Its translation: CASSPRLGETQYF.

The count of this clone is one. V and J are TRBV5-4 and TRBJ1-1, with 7 nucleotides matching TRBD1. The J segment lost 4 bases and the V segment lost 0 bases, leaving 3 bases of the junction unmatched. The CDR3 spans 14 residues. The V gene's germline CDR1 is SGHNT and CDR2 YYREEE (reference sequence). The CDR3 bases are TGTGCCAGCAGCTTGGGAGGGGGCTCCACTGAAGCTTTCTTT. Amino acid sequence: CASSLGGGSTEAFF.

The sample holds one count of this clone. V usage is TRBV18 and J usage is TRBJ2-1, with TRBD1 identical over 9 bases. Germline CDR1 and CDR2: KGHSH and LQKENI. V dropped 8 bases and J dropped 0; count of bases not matched to a gene: 5. The CDR3 runs 15 residues. CDR3 DNA sequence: TGTGCCAGCGTGTGGGACAGGGACTCCTACAATGAGCAGTTCTTC. Translating gives CASVWDRDSYNEQFF.